In this sample, the clone carrying this T cell receptor (beta chain) turned up once. TCRdb re-called the 5' RACE reads through MiXCR, storing one row per CDR3 protein. The profile shows 400,000 to 550,000 distinct CDR3 sequences, roughly a fifth of them singletons. Healthy Caucasians alone served as donors. The data belong to a study of identical twins. CDR1 and CDR2 from the germline V gene are DFQATT and SNEGSKA (reference sequence). The CDR3 spans 12 residues. Trimming left V 5 bases short and J 5 bases short, with 12 bases between. The same data also went into a second study, on T cells expressing NK-cell markers.

The rearrangement links TRBV20-1 to TRBJ1-1; no firm D call. This TCR came from a woman aged 18-29 years in good health. Sequencing was carried out using CD4+ T cells sorted from blood. The DNA of the CDR3 is TGCAGTGCTGGTAAGGGAAGAACTGAAGCTTTCTTT. This encodes CSAGKGRTEAFF.